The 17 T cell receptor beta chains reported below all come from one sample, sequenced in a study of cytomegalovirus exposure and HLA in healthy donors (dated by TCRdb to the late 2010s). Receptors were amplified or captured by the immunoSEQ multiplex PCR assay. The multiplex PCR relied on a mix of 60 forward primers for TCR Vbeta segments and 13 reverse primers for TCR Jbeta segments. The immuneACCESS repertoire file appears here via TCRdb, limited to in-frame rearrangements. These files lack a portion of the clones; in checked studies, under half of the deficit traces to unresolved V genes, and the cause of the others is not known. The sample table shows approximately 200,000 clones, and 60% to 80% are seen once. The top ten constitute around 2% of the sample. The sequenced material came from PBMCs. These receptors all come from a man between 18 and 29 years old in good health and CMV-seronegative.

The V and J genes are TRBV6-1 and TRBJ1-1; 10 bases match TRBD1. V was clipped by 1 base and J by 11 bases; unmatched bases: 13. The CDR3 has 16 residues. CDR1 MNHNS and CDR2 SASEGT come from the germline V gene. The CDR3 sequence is CASSEDLRTGGGRAFF. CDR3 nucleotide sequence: TGTGCCAGCAGTGAAGATCTGAGGACAGGGGGTGGTCGGGCTTTCTTT.

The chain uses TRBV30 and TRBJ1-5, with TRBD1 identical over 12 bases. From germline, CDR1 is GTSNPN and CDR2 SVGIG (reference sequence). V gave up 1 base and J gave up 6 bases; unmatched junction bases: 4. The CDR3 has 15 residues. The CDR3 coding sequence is TGTGCCTGGAGTGCAGGGACAGGGGGCACTCAGCCCCAGCATTTT. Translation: CAWSAGTGGTQPQHF.

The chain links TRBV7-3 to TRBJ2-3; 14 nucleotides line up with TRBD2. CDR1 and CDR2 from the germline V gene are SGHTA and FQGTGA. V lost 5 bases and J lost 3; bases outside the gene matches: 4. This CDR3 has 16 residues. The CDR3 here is CASSPGLAGGTDTQYF. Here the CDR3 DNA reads TGTGCCAGCAGCCCCGGACTAGCGGGAGGAACAGATACGCAGTATTTT.

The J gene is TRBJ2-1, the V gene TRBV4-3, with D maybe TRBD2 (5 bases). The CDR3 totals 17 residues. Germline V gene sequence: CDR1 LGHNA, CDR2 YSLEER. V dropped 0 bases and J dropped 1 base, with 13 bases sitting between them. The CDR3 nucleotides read TGCGCCAGCAGCCAAGAATCGCGGGCAGCATCCTACAATGAGCAGTTCTTC. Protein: CASSQESRAASYNEQFF.

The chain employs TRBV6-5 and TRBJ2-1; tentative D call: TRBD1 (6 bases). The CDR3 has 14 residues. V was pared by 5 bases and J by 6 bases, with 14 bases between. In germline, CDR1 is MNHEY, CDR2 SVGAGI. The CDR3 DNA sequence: TGTGCCAGCAGTGTGTGGCAGGGGCCCAATGAGCAGTTCTTC. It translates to CASSVWQGPNEQFF.

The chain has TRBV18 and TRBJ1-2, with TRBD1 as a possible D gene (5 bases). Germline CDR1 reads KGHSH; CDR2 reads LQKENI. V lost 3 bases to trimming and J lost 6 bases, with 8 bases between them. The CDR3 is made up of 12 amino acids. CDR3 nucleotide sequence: TGTGCCAGCTCACCGACAGAAGATGGCTACACCTTC. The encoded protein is CASSPTEDGYTF.

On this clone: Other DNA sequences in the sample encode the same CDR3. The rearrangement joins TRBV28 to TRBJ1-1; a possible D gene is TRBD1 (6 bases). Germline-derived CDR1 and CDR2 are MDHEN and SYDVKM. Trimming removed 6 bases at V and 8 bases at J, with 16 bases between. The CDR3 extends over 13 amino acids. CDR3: CASSPSGQPEAFF. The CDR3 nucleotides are TGTGCCAGCAGCCCTTCCGGACAGCCCGAAGCTTTCTTT.

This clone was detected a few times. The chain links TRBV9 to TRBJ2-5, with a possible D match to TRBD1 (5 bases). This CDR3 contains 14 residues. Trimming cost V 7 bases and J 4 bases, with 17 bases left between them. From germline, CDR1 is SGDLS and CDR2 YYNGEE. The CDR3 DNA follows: TGTGCCAGCGACGGTGGGGCCGTTGGAGAGACCCAGTACTTC. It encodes CASDGGAVGETQYF.

CDR3 loop: CASSQLPGTTSYEQYF. The CDR3 DNA reads as TGTGCCAGCAGCCAACTCCCCGGGACTACCTCCTACGAGCAGTACTTC. The rearrangement uses TRBV4-2 and TRBJ2-7; TRBD2 matches at 7 bases. The germline V gene has CDR1 LGHNA and CDR2 YNFKEQ. This CDR3 region has 16 residues. With 2 bases clipped from V and 0 bases from J, the junction kept 7 bases outside the gene matches.

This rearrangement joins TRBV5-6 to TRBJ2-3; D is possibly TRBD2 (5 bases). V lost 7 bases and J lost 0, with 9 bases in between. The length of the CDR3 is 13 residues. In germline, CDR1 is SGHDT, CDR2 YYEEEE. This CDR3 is CASRRTSTDTQYF. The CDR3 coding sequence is TGTGCCAGCCGACGGACTAGCACAGATACGCAGTATTTT.

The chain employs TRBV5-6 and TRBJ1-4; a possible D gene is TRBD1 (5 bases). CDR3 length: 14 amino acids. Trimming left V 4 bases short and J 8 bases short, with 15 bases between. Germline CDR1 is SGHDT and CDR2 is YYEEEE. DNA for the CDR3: TGTGCCAGCAGCACGCGGGGGTTGAGGGAAAAACTGTTTTTT. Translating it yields CASSTRGLREKLFF.

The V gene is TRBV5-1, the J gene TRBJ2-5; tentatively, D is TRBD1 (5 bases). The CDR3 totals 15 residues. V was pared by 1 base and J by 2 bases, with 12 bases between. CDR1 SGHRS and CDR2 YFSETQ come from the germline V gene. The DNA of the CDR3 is TGCGCCAGCAGCTTGAGTGGGGCGAGGCAAGAGACCCAGTACTTC. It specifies CASSLSGARQETQYF.

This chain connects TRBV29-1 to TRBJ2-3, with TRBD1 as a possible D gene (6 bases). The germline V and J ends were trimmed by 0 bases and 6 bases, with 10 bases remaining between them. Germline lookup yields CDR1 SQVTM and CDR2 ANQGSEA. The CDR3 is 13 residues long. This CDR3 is CSVEEGAVDTQYF. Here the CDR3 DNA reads TGCAGCGTTGAAGAGGGGGCCGTTGATACGCAGTATTTT.

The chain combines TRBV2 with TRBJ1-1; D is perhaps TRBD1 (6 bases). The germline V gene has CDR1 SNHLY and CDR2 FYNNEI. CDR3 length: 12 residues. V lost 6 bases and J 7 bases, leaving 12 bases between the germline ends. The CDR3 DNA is TGTGCCAGCAGGCCCGGGACACATGAAGCTTTCTTT. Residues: CASRPGTHEAFF.

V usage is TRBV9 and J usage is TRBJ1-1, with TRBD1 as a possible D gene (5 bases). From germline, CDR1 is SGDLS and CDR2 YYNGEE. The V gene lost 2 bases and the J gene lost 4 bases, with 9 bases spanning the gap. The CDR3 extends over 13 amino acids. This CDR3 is CASSVGRGTEAFF. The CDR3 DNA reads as TGTGCCAGCAGCGTCGGGAGGGGCACTGAAGCTTTCTTT.

The CDR3: CASSSRGGPEQYF. For the CDR3, the DNA is TGCGCCAGCAGCTCCCGAGGGGGTCCCGAGCAGTACTTC. This chain links TRBV5-1 with TRBJ2-7, with D possibly being TRBD1 (6 bases). The CDR3 loop spans 13 amino acids. Trimming shortened V by 3 bases and J by 6 bases, and 13 bases separated the two germline ends. The germline V gene encodes CDR1 SGHRS and CDR2 YFSETQ. Full variable domain (missing parts from reference TRBV5-1 and TRBJ2-7): KAGVTQTPRYLIKTRGQQVTLSCSPISGHRSVSWYQQTPGQGLQFLFEYFSETQRNKGNFPGRFSGRQFSNSRSEMNVSTLELGDSALYLCASSSRGGPEQYFGPGTRLTVT.

CDR3 protein: CASSYGFKTDTQYF. The CDR3 DNA reads TGTGCCAGCAGTTACGGGTTCAAGACAGATACGCAGTATTTT. The rearrangement joins TRBV5-5 to TRBJ2-3, with no clear D. Germline V gives CDR1 SGHKS, CDR2 YYEKEE (reference sequence). V dropped 5 bases and J dropped 3 bases, with 13 bases sitting between them. The CDR3 covers 14 residues. The full variable domain, completed using reference TRBV5-5 and TRBJ2-3, is DAGVTQSPTHLIKTRGQQVTLRCSPISGHKSVSWYQQVLGQGPQFIFQYYEKEERGRGNFPDRFSARQFPNYSSELNVNALLLGDSALYLCASSYGFKTDTQYFGPGTRLTVL.